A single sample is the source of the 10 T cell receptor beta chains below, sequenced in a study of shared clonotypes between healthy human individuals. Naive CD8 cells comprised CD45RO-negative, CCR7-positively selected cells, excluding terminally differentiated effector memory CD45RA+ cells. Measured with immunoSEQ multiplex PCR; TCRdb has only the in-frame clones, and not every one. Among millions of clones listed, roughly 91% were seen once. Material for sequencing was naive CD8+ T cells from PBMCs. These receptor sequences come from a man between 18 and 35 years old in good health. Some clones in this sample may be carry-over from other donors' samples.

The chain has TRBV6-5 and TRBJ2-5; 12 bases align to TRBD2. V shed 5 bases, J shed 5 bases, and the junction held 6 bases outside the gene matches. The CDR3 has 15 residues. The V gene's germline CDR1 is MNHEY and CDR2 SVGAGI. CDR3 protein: CASSGLAGKVETQYF. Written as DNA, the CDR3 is TGTGCCAGCAGTGGACTAGCGGGAAAGGTTGAGACCCAGTACTTC.

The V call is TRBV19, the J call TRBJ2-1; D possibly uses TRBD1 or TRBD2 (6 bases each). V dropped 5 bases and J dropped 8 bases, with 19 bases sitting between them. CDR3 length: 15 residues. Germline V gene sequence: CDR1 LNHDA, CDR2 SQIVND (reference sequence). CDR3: CASSGGQEWKDEQFF. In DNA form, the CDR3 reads TGTGCCAGTAGTGGGGGGCAGGAATGGAAGGATGAGCAGTTCTTC. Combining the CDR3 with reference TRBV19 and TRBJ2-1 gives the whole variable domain DGGITQSPKYLFRKEGQNVTLSCEQNLNHDAMYWYRQDPGQGLRLIYYSQIVNDFQKGDIAEGYSVSREKKESFPLTVTSAQKNPTAFYLCASSGGQEWKDEQFFGPGTRLTVL.

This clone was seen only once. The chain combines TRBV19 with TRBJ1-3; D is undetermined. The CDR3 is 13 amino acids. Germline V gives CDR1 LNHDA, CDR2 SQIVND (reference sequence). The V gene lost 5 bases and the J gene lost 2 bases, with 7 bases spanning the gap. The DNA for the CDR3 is TGTGCCAGTAGTCCCCTTGCTGGAAACACCATATATTTT. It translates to CASSPLAGNTIYF.

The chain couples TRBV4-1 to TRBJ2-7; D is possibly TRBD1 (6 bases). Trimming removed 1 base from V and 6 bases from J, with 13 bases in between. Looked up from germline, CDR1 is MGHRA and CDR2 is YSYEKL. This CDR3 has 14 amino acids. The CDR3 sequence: CASSQATGVSEQYF. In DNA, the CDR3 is TGCGCCAGCAGCCAAGCGACAGGCGTTTCCGAGCAGTACTTC.

CDR3 in DNA: TGTGCTAGTGCCCCTGGCTTGGGTATCGGTGATACGCAGTATTTT. Its translation is CASAPGLGIGDTQYF. The chain couples TRBV12-5 to TRBJ2-3, with unresolved D. Trimming stripped 7 bases from V and 6 bases from J, with 20 bases between. This CDR3 has 15 amino acids. Germline CDR1 LGHNT, CDR2 FRNRAP.

The CDR3 nucleotides read TGTGCCAGCAGCCCAGTCAGACCAGGGACAGTGGGAGGCTACACCTTC. The encoded protein is CASSPVRPGTVGGYTF. This chain uses TRBV11-2 with TRBJ1-2; 7 bases match TRBD1. CDR1 is SGHAT and CDR2 is FQNNGV in the germline V gene. CDR3 length: 16 amino acids. Trimming cost V 5 bases and J 8 bases; bases outside gene matches: 17.

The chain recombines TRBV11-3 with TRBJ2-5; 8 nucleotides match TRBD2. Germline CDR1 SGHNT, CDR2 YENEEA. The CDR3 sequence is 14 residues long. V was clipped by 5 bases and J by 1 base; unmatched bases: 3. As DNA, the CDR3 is TGTGCCAGCAGCAGCACTAGCGGCCAAGAGACCCAGTACTTC. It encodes CASSSTSGQETQYF.

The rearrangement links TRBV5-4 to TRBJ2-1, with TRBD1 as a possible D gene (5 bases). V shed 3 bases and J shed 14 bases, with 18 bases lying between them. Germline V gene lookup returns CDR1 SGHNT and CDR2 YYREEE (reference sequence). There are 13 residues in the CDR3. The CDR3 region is CASSSNVLEGEFF. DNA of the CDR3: TGTGCCAGCAGCTCCAATGTTCTTGAAGGGGAGTTCTTC.

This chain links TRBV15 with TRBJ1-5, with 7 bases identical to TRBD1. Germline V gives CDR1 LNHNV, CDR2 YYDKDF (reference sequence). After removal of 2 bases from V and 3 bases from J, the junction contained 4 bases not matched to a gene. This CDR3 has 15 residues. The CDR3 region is CATSRSGTVNQPQHF. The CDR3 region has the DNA TGTGCCACCAGCAGATCCGGGACAGTCAATCAGCCCCAGCATTTT.

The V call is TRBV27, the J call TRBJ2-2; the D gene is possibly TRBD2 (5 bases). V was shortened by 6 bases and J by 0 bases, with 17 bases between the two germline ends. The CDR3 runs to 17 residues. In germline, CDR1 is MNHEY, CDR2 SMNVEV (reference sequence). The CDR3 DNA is TGTGCCAGCAGCCCCTCGGCGGGTGACGCGAACACCGGGGAGCTGTTTTTT. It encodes CASSPSAGDANTGELFF.